The 28 T cell receptor beta chains in this list originate from one sample, sequenced in a study of human T cells and chemical hapten exposure. Time point indicated: patch test 1, 2 weeks after DPC sensitization. Noted treatment: therapeutic diphenylcyclopropenone sensitization with weekly scalp DPC. TCRdb passed the RACE reads through MiXCR, listing each CDR3 protein once. The table shows approximately 350,000 distinct CDR3 sequences, with about 7% occurring only once. The sequenced sample was whole blood, obtained in connection with sensitization to the hapten diphenylcyclopropenone (DPC). These receptor sequences come from a woman aged 18 to 35 with alopecia areata. Some clones in this sample may be carry-over from other donors' samples.

This chain joins TRBV28 and TRBJ2-7; possibly TRBD2 for D (6 bases). V was shortened by 6 bases and J by 7 bases, with 13 bases between the two germline ends. The CDR3 extends over 12 amino acids. CDR1 and CDR2 (germline): MDHEN, SYDVKM. This CDR3 reads CASSTQGGEQYF. CDR3 coding DNA: TGTGCCAGCAGCACGCAGGGAGGAGAGCAGTACTTC.

This chain uses TRBV7-9 with TRBJ2-7; D gene uncertain. The CDR3 is made up of 13 amino acids. Germline V gene data show CDR1 as SEHNR and CDR2 as FQNEAQ (reference sequence). V was trimmed by 2 bases and J by 2 bases, leaving 7 bases between them. The CDR3: CASSLSDPYEQYF. CDR3 sequence (DNA): TGTGCCAGCAGCTTATCAGATCCCTACGAGCAGTACTTC.

The gene calls are TRBV28 and TRBJ2-7, with unresolved D. V was shortened by 7 bases and J by 3 bases, with 13 bases between the two germline ends. This CDR3 has 13 amino acids. Per the germline V gene, CDR1 is MDHEN and CDR2 is SYDVKM. The CDR3 bases are TGTGCCAGCACCAATTGGCCCAGCTACGAGCAGTACTTC. Translating gives CASTNWPSYEQYF.

There are a few counts of this clonotype. The gene calls are TRBV20-1 and TRBJ2-7, with TRBD2 matching 10 bases. CDR1 and CDR2 from the germline V gene are DFQATT and SNEGSKA (reference sequence). The CDR3 consists of 13 residues. Trimming cost V 5 bases and J 5 bases; bases outside gene matches: 6. The CDR3 bases are TGCAGTGCTGAGACTAGCGGGCTTGACGAGCAGTACTTC. It yields the protein CSAETSGLDEQYF.

This clonotype has a handful of counts. The J gene is TRBJ2-7, the V gene TRBV28; possibly TRBD1 for D (6 bases). This CDR3 contains 14 residues. V dropped 6 bases and J dropped 6 bases, with 18 bases sitting between them. The germline gives CDR1 MDHEN, CDR2 SYDVKM. DNA of the CDR3: TGTGCCAGCAGCCCCCGGACAGTCATGTTCGAGCAGTACTTC. Amino acids: CASSPRTVMFEQYF.

This clonotype was recorded a few times. The chain has TRBV10-1 and TRBJ1-2; unclear D gene. Germline values: CDR1 WNHNN, CDR2 SYGVQD (reference sequence). V was pared by 4 bases and J by 8 bases, with 14 bases between. The CDR3 runs to 13 residues. The DNA for the CDR3 is TGCGCCAGCAGTGTGCCCCTCCCTTGGGGCTACACCTTC. This gives the protein CASSVPLPWGYTF.

This rearrangement joins TRBV18 to TRBJ1-1; D gene uncertain. CDR3 length equals 13 residues. The germline V gene has CDR1 KGHSH and CDR2 LQKENI. Trimming took 4 bases from V and 4 from J, leaving 10 bases between them. The CDR3 protein is CASSQGSITEAFF. The CDR3 nucleotides read TGTGCCAGCTCACAGGGCTCAATCACTGAAGCTTTCTTT.

The rearrangement links TRBV20-1 to TRBJ1-2, with TRBD1 identical over 7 bases. V was pared by 3 bases and J by 4 bases, with 8 bases of the junction left unmatched. The length of the CDR3 is 14 residues. CDR1 is DFQATT and CDR2 is SNEGSKA in the germline V gene (reference sequence). CDR3 in DNA: TGCAGTGCTAGGTCCGGGACAGCTTTCTATGGCTACACCTTC. This codes for CSARSGTAFYGYTF.

The chain is built from TRBV7-2 and TRBJ2-5; D perhaps matches TRBD1 (7 bases). The CDR3 extends over 16 amino acids. V gave up 2 bases and J gave up 4 bases, with 17 bases separating them. The germline V gene encodes CDR1 SGHTA and CDR2 FQGNSA. The CDR3 sequence: CASSLRGVHRGETQYF. The CDR3 nucleotides are TGTGCCAGCAGCTTAAGGGGGGTGCACAGGGGAGAGACCCAGTACTTC.

This clonotype was detected only a few times. This chain uses TRBV7-9 with TRBJ2-3; 10 bases are a match to TRBD1. The CDR3 loop spans 16 amino acids. CDR1 SEHNR and CDR2 FQNEAQ come from the germline V gene (reference sequence). Losses at the gene ends were 5 bases for V and 6 bases for J; bases not matched to a gene: 11. Here the CDR3 DNA reads TGTGCCAGCAGCGCGGGACAGGGGACGCAATCCGATACGCAGTATTTT. It encodes CASSAGQGTQSDTQYF.

This clonotype came up many times. This rearrangement joins TRBV7-3 to TRBJ1-1; D ambiguous. CDR3 length: 13 residues. V lost 8 bases to trimming and J lost 2 bases, with 12 bases between them. CDR1 is SGHTA, CDR2 FQGTGA, per germline. CDR3 sequence (DNA): TGTGCCAGCTGCTGGACCGCTAACACTGAAGCTTTCTTT. Translating it yields CASCWTANTEAFF. Full variable domain (missing parts from reference TRBV7-3 and TRBJ1-1): GAGVSQTPSNKVTEKGKYVELRCDPISGHTALYWYRQSLGQGPEFLIYFQGTGAADDSGLPNDRFFAVRPEGSVSTLKIQRTERGDSAVYLCASCWTANTEAFFGQGTRLTVV.

The sample holds many counts of this clonotype. The junction shows a germline mismatch at one end, possibly a read error. The V call is TRBV7-2, the J call TRBJ1-1; D is possibly TRBD1 (5 bases). The CDR3 extends over 15 amino acids. CDR1 is SGHTA and CDR2 is FQGNSA in the germline V gene. CDR3 sequence reads: CASSLAAGLNTEAFF. CDR3 bases: TGCGCCAGCAGCTTGGCTGCAGGGCTGAACACTGAAGCTTTCTTT.

Details on this clonotype: This could be a read error, since a much larger clone is one nucleotide away. J is TRBJ2-3 and V is TRBV15; 7 bases are a match to TRBD1. Germline CDR1 LNHNV, CDR2 YYDKDF (reference sequence). CDR3 length: 15 amino acids. Here the CDR3 reads CTTSRGTDSTDTQYF. CDR3 coding DNA: TGTACCACCAGCAGAGGGACAGATAGCACAGATACGCAGTATTTT. Complete variable domain (other parts from reference TRBV15 and TRBJ2-3): DAMVIQNPRYQVTQFGKPVTLSCSQTLNHNVMYWYQQKSSQAPKLLFHYYDKDFNNEADTPDNFQSRRPNTSFCFLDIRSPGLGDTAMYLCTTSRGTDSTDTQYFGPGTRLTVL.

Ten or more counts support this clonotype. The chain is built from TRBV10-3 and TRBJ2-7, with D unclear. The V and J ends lost 6 bases and 12 bases respectively, with 12 bases between them. There are 10 residues in the CDR3. Per the germline V gene, CDR1 is ENHRY and CDR2 is SYGVKD. The CDR3 spells CAIRKDRLYF. CDR3 in DNA: TGTGCCATCAGAAAGGACCGTCTGTACTTC.

This clonotype was picked up many times. The V and J genes are TRBV7-9 and TRBJ1-4; D perhaps matches TRBD1 (5 bases). CDR3 length equals 15 residues. The V end was cut by 0 bases, the J end by 5 bases, with 10 bases between. Germline CDR1 reads SEHNR; CDR2 reads FQNEAQ (reference sequence). CDR3 sequence (DNA): TGTGCCAGCAGCTTAGCGCGGGGGTTCAATGAAAAACTGTTTTTT. It specifies CASSLARGFNEKLFF.

This clonotype turned up a few times. This chain links TRBV5-6 with TRBJ1-5; D remains unclear. Trimming took 1 base from V and 3 from J, leaving 11 bases between them. Germline V gene data show CDR1 as SGHDT and CDR2 as YYEEEE. The CDR3 runs to 15 residues. The CDR3 here is CASSLWYSHNQPQHF. DNA for the CDR3: TGTGCCAGCAGCTTGTGGTACAGCCACAATCAGCCCCAGCATTTT.

This clonotype was counted many times. The chain uses TRBV18 and TRBJ2-7, with unresolved D. The V and J ends lost 3 bases and 4 bases respectively, with 10 bases between them. The CDR3 runs 13 residues. Germline-derived CDR1 and CDR2 are KGHSH and LQKENI. The CDR3 loop reads CASSPPTEYEQYF. In DNA form, the CDR3 reads TGTGCCAGCTCACCCCCGACGGAGTACGAGCAGTACTTC.

This clonotype was detected many times. V usage is TRBV6-5 and J usage is TRBJ2-7; no reliable D call. Trimming removed 5 bases at V and 5 bases at J, with 13 bases between. The CDR3 covers 13 residues. CDR1 MNHEY and CDR2 SVGAGI come from the germline V gene. CDR3 bases: TGTGCCAGCAGTGTTAGTTCTCCCCACGAGCAGTACTTC. Translating it yields CASSVSSPHEQYF.

This clonotype occurred many times. The chain is built from TRBV3-1 and TRBJ1-6; D possibly corresponds to TRBD1 (5 bases). This CDR3 spans 13 amino acids. V lost 4 bases and J 11 bases, leaving 12 bases between the germline ends. Germline assignment: CDR1 LGHDT and CDR2 YNNKEL (reference sequence). The CDR3 loop reads CASSLDSLTPLHF. The CDR3, as DNA: TGTGCCAGCAGCCTCGACAGTCTTACACCCCTCCACTTT.

This chain links TRBV9 with TRBJ1-2; TRBD1 matches 7 bases. Germline lookup yields CDR1 SGDLS and CDR2 YYNGEE. This CDR3 has 15 amino acids. Losses at the gene ends were 5 bases for V and 5 bases for J; bases not matched to a gene: 12. The CDR3 DNA follows: TGTGCCAGCAGTCGCGGGACAGCAGCCGCTTATGGCTACACCTTC. Amino acids: CASSRGTAAAYGYTF. Based on the CDR3 plus reference TRBV9 and TRBJ1-2, the full variable domain is DSGVTQTPKHLITATGQRVTLRCSPRSGDLSVYWYQQSLDQGLQFLIQYYNGEERAKGNILERFSAQQFPDLHSELNLSSLELGDSALYFCASSRGTAAAYGYTFGSGTRLTVV.

The chain uses TRBV7-9 and TRBJ2-1; D uncertain. The V gene's germline CDR1 is SEHNR and CDR2 FQNEAQ (reference sequence). The CDR3 contains 13 residues. Deletions cut 0 bases from V and 5 bases from J, with 5 bases between. The CDR3 bases are TGTGCCAGCAGCTTAGCGGGGAACAATGAGCAGTTCTTC. Its translation: CASSLAGNNEQFF.

In this sample, this clonotype turned up many times. The V gene is TRBV29-1, the J gene TRBJ2-5; possibly TRBD2 for D (7 bases). Germline V gene lookup returns CDR1 SQVTM and CDR2 ANQGSEA. The CDR3 runs to 13 residues. V was trimmed by 7 bases and J by 2 bases, leaving 14 bases between them. CDR3 sequence reads: CSGYRGAQETQYF. The DNA for the CDR3 is TGCAGCGGCTACCGGGGGGCACAAGAGACCCAGTACTTC.

CDR3 DNA sequence: TGTGCCAGCAGGCCAATTGGGGGAGCTTTCTTT. Protein: CASRPIGGAFF. This rearrangement joins TRBV6-2 or TRBV6-3 to TRBJ1-1; possibly TRBD1 for D (5 bases). The CDR3 spans 11 residues. The V end lost 6 bases, the J end lost 10 bases, and 12 bases lay between the germline ends. Looked up from germline, CDR1 is MNHEY and CDR2 is SVGEGT.

This clonotype was detected a few times. The genes are TRBV6-6 and TRBJ1-6, with 7 bases that match TRBD1. The CDR3 runs to 16 residues. Germline trimming cut 1 base from V and 9 bases from J; bases unmatched to any gene: 9. Germline lookup yields CDR1 MNHNY and CDR2 SVGAGI (reference sequence). CDR3 protein: CASSYLTGTEGSPLHF. CDR3 DNA: TGTGCCAGCAGTTACTTGACCGGGACAGAGGGTTCACCCCTCCACTTT.

The chain is built from TRBV4-1 and TRBJ2-1; no definite D call. V lost 3 bases, J lost 7 bases, and 13 bases lay in between. This CDR3 has 14 amino acids. The V gene's germline CDR1 is MGHRA and CDR2 YSYEKL. CDR3 bases: TGCGCCAGCAGCCACCCCCTTTTAGGGAATGAGCAGTTCTTC. Translated, it gives CASSHPLLGNEQFF.

The gene calls are TRBV18 and TRBJ1-2; 7 nucleotides align to TRBD1. Per the germline V gene, CDR1 is KGHSH and CDR2 is LQKENI. The CDR3 contains 15 residues. Trimming took 3 bases from V and 5 from J; bases not matched to a gene: 9. CDR3 nucleotides: TGTGCCAGCTCACCCGACAGGGCTAGTCAGTATGGCTACACCTTC. Protein sequence: CASSPDRASQYGYTF. The entire variable domain, with the rest obtained from reference TRBV18 and TRBJ1-2, is as follows: NAGVMQNPRHLVRRRGQEARLRCSPMKGHSHVYWYRQLPEEGLKFMVYLQKENIIDESGMPKERFSAEFPKEGPSILRIQQVVRGDSAAYFCASSPDRASQYGYTFGSGTRLTVV.

A few counts support this clonotype. The CDR3 DNA sequence: TGTGCCATCAGGGAGGACAGGGGGAACACTGAAGCTTTCTTT. Encoded protein: CAIREDRGNTEAFF. The chain recombines TRBV10-3 with TRBJ1-1, with 9 nucleotides matching TRBD1. The germline V gene encodes CDR1 ENHRY and CDR2 SYGVKD. The CDR3 totals 14 residues. With V trimmed by 6 bases and J by 1 base, 3 bases remained unmatched.

This clonotype was counted at least ten times. This chain connects TRBV6-6 to TRBJ2-3; the D gene is possibly TRBD1 (5 bases). V lost 5 bases to trimming and J lost 0 bases, with 18 bases between them. This CDR3 contains 17 residues. Germline CDR1 reads MNHNY; CDR2 reads SVGAGI (reference sequence). The CDR3: CASSPPNQGTSTDTQYF. For the CDR3, the DNA is TGTGCCAGCAGTCCCCCAAACCAGGGAACTAGCACAGATACGCAGTATTTT.